In its sample, the clone carrying this T cell receptor (beta chain) was seen many times. The antigen remains unidentified. Unique molecular identifiers were added to individual cDNA molecules. MiXCR was run by TCRdb on the 5' RACE reads, yielding one entry per CDR3 protein. There are 15,000 to 25,000 distinct CDR3 sequences in the sample; more than 4% occur only once, and about 7% lies in the top ten. Looked up from germline, CDR1 is SGDLS and CDR2 is YYNGEE. The trim removed 1 base at V and 6 bases at J, leaving 9 bases unmatched. The CDR3 runs 15 residues. This sample is part of a study of early T cells in non-severe SARS-CoV-2 infection. Broader study findings: There was a bias toward anti-spike CD8 responses in VDJdb matching, which missed private and CD4 specificities.

The TCR originated in an adult who was a healthcare worker with PCR-confirmed SARS-CoV-2 infection or an uninfected control (not recorded which). V gene TRBV9 combines with J gene TRBJ1-2, with TRBD1 matching over 7 bases. Source material: whole blood. The CDR3 reads CASSVNPGTEDGYTF. DNA of the CDR3: TGTGCCAGCAGCGTAAACCCCGGGACAGAGGATGGCTACACCTTC.